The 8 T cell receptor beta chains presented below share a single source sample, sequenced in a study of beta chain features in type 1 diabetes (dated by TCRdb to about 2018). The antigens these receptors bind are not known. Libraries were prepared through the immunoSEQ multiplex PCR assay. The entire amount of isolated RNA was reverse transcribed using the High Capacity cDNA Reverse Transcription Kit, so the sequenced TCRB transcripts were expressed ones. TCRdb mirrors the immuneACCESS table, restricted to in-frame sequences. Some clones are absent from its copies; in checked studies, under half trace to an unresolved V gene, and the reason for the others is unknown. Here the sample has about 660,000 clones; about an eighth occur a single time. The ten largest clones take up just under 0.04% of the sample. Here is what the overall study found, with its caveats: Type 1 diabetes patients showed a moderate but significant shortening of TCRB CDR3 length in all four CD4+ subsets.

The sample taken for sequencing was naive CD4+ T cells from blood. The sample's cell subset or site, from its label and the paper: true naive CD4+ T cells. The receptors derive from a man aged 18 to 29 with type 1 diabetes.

CDR3 region: CASSLVLEGYTF. CDR3 coding DNA: TGTGCCAGCAGCTTGGTCCTCGAGGGCTACACCTTC. The chain couples TRBV5-5 to TRBJ1-2; D gene unclear. The CDR3 consists of 12 residues. V was pared by 0 bases and J by 8 bases, with 8 bases between. Germline-derived CDR1 and CDR2 are SGHKS and YYEKEE (reference sequence).

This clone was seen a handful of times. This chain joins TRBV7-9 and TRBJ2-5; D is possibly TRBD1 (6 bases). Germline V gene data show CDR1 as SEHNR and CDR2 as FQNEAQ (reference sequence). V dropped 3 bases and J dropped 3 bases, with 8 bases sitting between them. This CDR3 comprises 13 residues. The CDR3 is CASSFRDKETQYF. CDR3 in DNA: TGTGCCAGCAGCTTCCGGGACAAAGAGACCCAGTACTTC.

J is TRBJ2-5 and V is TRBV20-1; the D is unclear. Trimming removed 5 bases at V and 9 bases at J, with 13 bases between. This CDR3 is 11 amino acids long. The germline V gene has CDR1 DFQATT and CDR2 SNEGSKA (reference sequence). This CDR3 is CSAGRRVSQYF. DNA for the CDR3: TGCAGTGCTGGAAGGCGTGTGTCCCAGTACTTC.

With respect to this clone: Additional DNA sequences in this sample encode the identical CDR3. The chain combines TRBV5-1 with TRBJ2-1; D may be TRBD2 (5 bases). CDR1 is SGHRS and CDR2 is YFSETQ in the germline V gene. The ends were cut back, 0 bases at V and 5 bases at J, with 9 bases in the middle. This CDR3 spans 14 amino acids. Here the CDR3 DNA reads TGCGCCAGCAGCTTGGGAGGTAGCGACAATGAGCAGTTCTTC. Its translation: CASSLGGSDNEQFF.

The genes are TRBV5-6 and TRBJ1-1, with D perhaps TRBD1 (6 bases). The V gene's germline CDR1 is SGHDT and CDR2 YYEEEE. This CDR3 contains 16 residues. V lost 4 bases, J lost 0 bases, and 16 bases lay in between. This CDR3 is CASSRRTASMNTEAFF. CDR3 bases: TGTGCCAGCAGCAGAAGGACAGCGAGTATGAACACTGAAGCTTTCTTT.

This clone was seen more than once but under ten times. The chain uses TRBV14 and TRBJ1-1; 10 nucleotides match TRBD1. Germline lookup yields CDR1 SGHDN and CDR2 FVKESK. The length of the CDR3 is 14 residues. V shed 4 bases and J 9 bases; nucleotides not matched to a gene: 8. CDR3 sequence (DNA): TGTGCCAGCAGCCCCCGGACAGGGGGTTTGAAAGCTTTCTTT. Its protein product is CASSPRTGGLKAFF.

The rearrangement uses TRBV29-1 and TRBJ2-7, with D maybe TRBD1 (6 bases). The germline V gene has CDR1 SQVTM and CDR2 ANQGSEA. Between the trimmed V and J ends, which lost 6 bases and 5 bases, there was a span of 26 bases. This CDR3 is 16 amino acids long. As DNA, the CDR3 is TGCAGCGTCCCGGCGTTCCTAGGCGGCAGGGGCGACGAGCAGTACTTC. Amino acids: CSVPAFLGGRGDEQYF.

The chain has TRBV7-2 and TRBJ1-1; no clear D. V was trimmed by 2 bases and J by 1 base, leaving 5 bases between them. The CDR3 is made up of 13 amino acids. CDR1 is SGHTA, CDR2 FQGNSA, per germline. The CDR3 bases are TGTGCCAGCAGCTTACGCACGAACACTGAAGCTTTCTTT. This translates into CASSLRTNTEAFF.